Listed below are T cell receptor beta chains from one sample, sequenced in a study of blood T cell repertoires in COVID-19. Using immunoSEQ multiplex PCR, the repertoire was profiled, and TCRdb retains in-frame clones only, with some absent. The sample has about 100,000 clones; approximately 80% are singletons. Material for sequencing was peripheral blood. These receptors were taken from a woman in her seventies with acute or convalescent COVID-19. Both conserved end residues are part of each CDR3. The order of the fields is J gene, V gene, CDR3 length, CDR3 protein.

j_call: TRBJ1-3
v_call: TRBV15
cdr3_length: 13
cdr3_aa: CATSIYSGNTIYF

j_call: TRBJ1-6
v_call: TRBV7-9
cdr3_length: 15
cdr3_aa: CASSSGGELGSPLHF

j_call: TRBJ1-2
v_call: TRBV7-9
cdr3_length: 14
cdr3_aa: CASTLTGQGRGYTF

j_call: TRBJ2-5
v_call: TRBV7-8
cdr3_length: 15
cdr3_aa: CASSSRDRDQKTQYF

j_call: TRBJ2-1
v_call: TRBV3-1/TRBV3-2
cdr3_length: 14
cdr3_aa: CASKTSGSFNEQFF

j_call: TRBJ1-4
v_call: TRBV28
cdr3_length: 14
cdr3_aa: CASRWTGLGNKLFF

j_call: TRBJ2-3
v_call: TRBV10-1
cdr3_length: 14
cdr3_aa: CASSDVGRSDTQYF

j_call: TRBJ1-4
v_call: TRBV27
cdr3_length: 15
cdr3_aa: CASRNLGGIGEKLFF

j_call: TRBJ2-5
v_call: TRBV2
cdr3_length: 17
cdr3_aa: CASSQSGQLGRGETQYF

j_call: TRBJ2-1
v_call: TRBV5-1
cdr3_length: 14
cdr3_aa: CASSPTSGYNEQFF

j_call: TRBJ1-4
v_call: TRBV6-2/TRBV6-3
cdr3_length: 14
cdr3_aa: CASSPQNLNEKLFF

j_call: TRBJ1-5
v_call: TRBV6-1
cdr3_length: 17
cdr3_aa: CASSEALLWASNQPQHF

j_call: TRBJ1-4
v_call: TRBV4-3
cdr3_length: 15
cdr3_aa: CASSQRASTNEKLFF

j_call: TRBJ1-2
v_call: TRBV28
cdr3_length: 15
cdr3_aa: CASSSTHQGNYGYTF

j_call: TRBJ1-1
v_call: TRBV7-9
cdr3_length: 14
cdr3_aa: CASSGDRGRTEAFF

j_call: TRBJ2-1
v_call: TRBV11-2
cdr3_length: 15
cdr3_aa: CASSLPPSLSHEQFF

j_call: TRBJ2-7
v_call: TRBV6-4
cdr3_length: 15
cdr3_aa: CASSAKGRGGGEQYF

j_call: TRBJ1-1
v_call: TRBV7-9
cdr3_length: 14
cdr3_aa: CASSLTDREREAFF

j_call: TRBJ2-1
v_call: TRBV24-1
cdr3_length: 16
cdr3_aa: CATSGSRGAGGREQFF

j_call: TRBJ1-4
v_call: TRBV5-1
cdr3_length: 13
cdr3_aa: CASRASPNEKLFF

j_call: TRBJ1-2
v_call: TRBV14
cdr3_length: 13
cdr3_aa: CASSPDRLYGYTF

j_call: TRBJ2-5
v_call: TRBV5-4
cdr3_length: 16
cdr3_aa: CASSLAVAGGQETQYF

j_call: TRBJ1-1
v_call: TRBV19
cdr3_length: 14
cdr3_aa: CASSGWPSGTEAFF

j_call: TRBJ2-5
v_call: TRBV7-9
cdr3_length: 13
cdr3_aa: CASSFDSTETQYF

j_call: TRBJ2-1
v_call: TRBV28
cdr3_length: 14
cdr3_aa: CASRSRLDRDEQFF

j_call: TRBJ2-1
v_call: TRBV9
cdr3_length: 15
cdr3_aa: CASSVGGTSGDEQFF

j_call: TRBJ1-1
v_call: TRBV13
cdr3_length: 14
cdr3_aa: CASSLGADGTEAFF

j_call: TRBJ2-2
v_call: TRBV5-1
cdr3_length: 17
cdr3_aa: CASSYNYGQGGTGELFF

j_call: TRBJ1-5
v_call: TRBV11-1
cdr3_length: 13
cdr3_aa: CASSLDRNQPQHF

j_call: TRBJ1-1
v_call: TRBV28
cdr3_length: 15
cdr3_aa: CASEGQAGMNTEAFF

j_call: TRBJ1-4
v_call: TRBV5-4
cdr3_length: 14
cdr3_aa: CASKTGAGDEKLFF

j_call: TRBJ1-5
v_call: TRBV11-2
cdr3_length: 13
cdr3_aa: CASSLAALRPQHF

j_call: TRBJ1-6
v_call: TRBV27
cdr3_length: 15
cdr3_aa: CASSRGTDLNSPLHF

j_call: TRBJ1-1
v_call: TRBV5-1
cdr3_length: 14
cdr3_aa: CASSFGQGGTEAFF

j_call: TRBJ2-4
v_call: TRBV7-9
cdr3_length: 18
cdr3_aa: CASSGKDLLGLLRNIQYF

j_call: TRBJ1-4
v_call: TRBV3-1/TRBV3-2
cdr3_length: 16
cdr3_aa: CASSQGAREGNEKLFF

j_call: TRBJ1-2
v_call: TRBV20-1
cdr3_length: 10
cdr3_aa: CSAQNYGYTF

j_call: TRBJ1-2
v_call: TRBV30
cdr3_length: 13
cdr3_aa: CAWGTGGNYGYTF

j_call: TRBJ2-3
v_call: TRBV7-2
cdr3_length: 15
cdr3_aa: CASSLGGPLADTQYF

j_call: TRBJ2-5
v_call: TRBV10-1
cdr3_length: 13
cdr3_aa: CASSGGMQETQYF

j_call: TRBJ2-7
v_call: TRBV7-8
cdr3_length: 14
cdr3_aa: CASSPRDSSYEQYF

j_call: TRBJ2-1
v_call: TRBV19
cdr3_length: 13
cdr3_aa: CASSGTGFGEQFF

j_call: TRBJ1-4
v_call: TRBV7-9
cdr3_length: 15
cdr3_aa: CASSLTQALSEKLFF

j_call: TRBJ1-5
v_call: TRBV19
cdr3_length: 15
cdr3_aa: CASSILDSGNQPQHF

j_call: TRBJ2-5
v_call: TRBV5-1
cdr3_length: 13
cdr3_aa: CASSRTAKETQYF

j_call: TRBJ2-7
v_call: TRBV7-3
cdr3_length: 15
cdr3_aa: CASSLGPGESYEQYF

j_call: TRBJ2-3
v_call: TRBV4-2
cdr3_length: 15
cdr3_aa: CASSPNRGSTDTQYF

j_call: TRBJ2-1
v_call: TRBV9
cdr3_length: 16
cdr3_aa: CASGGLAGEGTNEQFF

j_call: TRBJ2-1
v_call: TRBV7-2
cdr3_length: 13
cdr3_aa: CASTPLRGNEQFF

j_call: TRBJ2-1
v_call: TRBV4-1
cdr3_length: 16
cdr3_aa: CASSQREEGVYNEQFF

j_call: TRBJ2-5
v_call: TRBV7-7
cdr3_length: 14
cdr3_aa: CASSLGSGQETQYF

j_call: TRBJ1-2
v_call: TRBV29-1
cdr3_length: 16
cdr3_aa: CSVESTGNQVEYGYTF

j_call: TRBJ2-5
v_call: TRBV2
cdr3_length: 15
cdr3_aa: CASSDGLAVQETQYF

j_call: TRBJ1-1
v_call: TRBV2
cdr3_length: 15
cdr3_aa: CASSLKGQANTEAFF

j_call: TRBJ2-7
v_call: TRBV7-8
cdr3_length: 16
cdr3_aa: CASSTSLAGSRYEQYF

j_call: TRBJ1-1
v_call: TRBV5-1
cdr3_length: 16
cdr3_aa: CASSFTLQGGGTEAFF

j_call: TRBJ1-3
v_call: TRBV6-5
cdr3_length: 16
cdr3_aa: CASSYPDRAPGNTIYF

j_call: TRBJ2-3
v_call: TRBV20-1
cdr3_length: 11
cdr3_aa: CSARRGDTQYF

j_call: TRBJ2-5
v_call: TRBV14
cdr3_length: 15
cdr3_aa: CASSQLRVYAETQYF